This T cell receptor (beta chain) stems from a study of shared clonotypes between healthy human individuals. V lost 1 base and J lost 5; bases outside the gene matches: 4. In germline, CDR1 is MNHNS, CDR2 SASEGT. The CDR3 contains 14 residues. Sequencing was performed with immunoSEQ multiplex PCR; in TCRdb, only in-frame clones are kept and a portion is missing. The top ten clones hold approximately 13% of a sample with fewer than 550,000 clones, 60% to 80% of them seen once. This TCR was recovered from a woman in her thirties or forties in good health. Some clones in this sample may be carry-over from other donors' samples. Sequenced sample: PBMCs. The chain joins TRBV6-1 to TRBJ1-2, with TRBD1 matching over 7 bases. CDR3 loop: CASSEGQGWYGYTF. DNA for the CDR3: TGTGCCAGCAGTGAAGGACAGGGTTGGTATGGCTACACCTTC.